A selection of T cell receptor beta chains follows, all from one sample in a study of identical twins. TCRdb reanalysed the 5' RACE reads using MiXCR and keeps one entry per CDR3 protein. This table holds 690,000 or so distinct CDR3 sequences, 8.5% to 9% found once. Separately, the same data were catalogued under a study of yellow fever vaccine responses in identical twins.

Sample: PBMCs. These receptors were collected from a woman under 30 in good health. Both conserved end residues are part of each CDR3. D genes are given only for firm matches. Some rows have no size entry. The others give once, few or many, or a class for an expanded clone.

abundance,d_gene,v_gene,j_gene,CDR3aa,CDR3nt
few,TRBD2,TRBV5-1,TRBJ2-1,CASSEPRLAGGPSREFF,TGCGCCAGCAGCGAACCTAGACTAGCGGGGGGACCTAGTAGGGAGTTCTTC
few,TRBD2,TRBV19,TRBJ2-1,CASSIYAGGLAGYNEQFF,TGTGCCAGTAGTATATATGCCGGTGGGCTAGCGGGATACAATGAGCAGTTCTTC
NA,NA,TRBV2,TRBJ2-5,CASSRSGTQAVTQYF,TGTGCCAGCAGCAGATCAGGGACGCAGGCGGTGACCCAGTACTTC
NA,NA,TRBV7-2,TRBJ2-7,CASSSTFEQYF,TGTGCCAGCAGCTCCACCTTCGAGCAGTACTTC
many,TRBD2,TRBV6-5,TRBJ2-3,CASTSRGDTDTQYF,TGTGCCAGCACTTCGCGGGGGGACACAGATACGCAGTATTTT
NA,NA,TRBV7-2,TRBJ2-1,CTSSTRVNNEQFF,TGTACCAGCAGCACTCGGGTGAACAATGAGCAGTTCTTC
NA,NA,TRBV28,TRBJ2-1,CASTLPSGYNEQFF,TGTGCCAGCACTTTACCCTCCGGCTACAATGAGCAGTTCTTC
many,NA,TRBV12-3/TRBV12-4,TRBJ1-2,CASSLTGKLGYTF,TGTGCCAGCAGTTTAACAGGGAAGTTGGGCTACACCTTC
many,NA,TRBV12-3/TRBV12-4,TRBJ1-1,CASSLGGGVTEAFF,TGTGCCAGCAGTTTGGGGGGTGGGGTCACTGAAGCTTTCTTT
few,TRBD1,TRBV19,TRBJ2-1,CASSDHRGDEQFF,TGTGCCAGTAGCGACCACAGGGGAGATGAGCAGTTCTTC
NA,NA,TRBV18,TRBJ2-6,CASSLGPWDPLSKGANVLTF,TGTGCCAGCTCACTTGGACCTTGGGACCCCCTAAGCAAAGGGGCCAACGTCCTGACTTTC